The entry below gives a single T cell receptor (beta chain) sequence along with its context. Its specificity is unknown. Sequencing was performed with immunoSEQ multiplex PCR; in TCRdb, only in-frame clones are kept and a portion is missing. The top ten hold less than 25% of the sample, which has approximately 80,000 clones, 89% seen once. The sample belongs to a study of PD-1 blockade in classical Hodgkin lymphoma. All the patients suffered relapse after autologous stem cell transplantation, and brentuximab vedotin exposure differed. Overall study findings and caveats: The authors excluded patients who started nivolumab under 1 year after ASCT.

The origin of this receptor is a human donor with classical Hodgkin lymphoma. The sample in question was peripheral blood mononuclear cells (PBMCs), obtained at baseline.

The CDR3 loop is CASSLEPARYGYTF. The CDR3 DNA is TGTGCCAGCAGCTTGGAGCCAGCCCGCTATGGCTACACCTTC. The chain couples TRBV5-6 to TRBJ1-2; D gene ambiguous. V was clipped by 0 bases and J by 4 bases, with 10 bases between them. Germline CDR1 and CDR2: SGHDT and YYEEEE. This CDR3 comprises 14 residues.